These 19 T cell receptor beta chains were all obtained from the same sample, sequenced in a study of T cell changes during pregnancy in multiple sclerosis (dated by TCRdb to between 2017 and 2020). Libraries were made using the immunoSEQ multiplex PCR assay. TCRdb carries this immuneACCESS record with in-frame sequences only. Its versions omit some clonotypes, under half of them owing to an unresolved V gene in the studies checked, with the rest unexplained. Within this sample are about 69,000 clones, with approximately 90% of them counted one time only. The ten most abundant clones make up 1.4% of the sample. Sequences were derived from peripheral blood, sampled in the third trimester of pregnancy. These receptors all stem from a female donor with multiple sclerosis, enrolled in a pregnancy study.

This clone has just a few counts. The chain combines TRBV30 with TRBJ1-4, with D possibly TRBD1 on 6 matching bases. The CDR3 contains 16 residues. From germline, CDR1 is GTSNPN and CDR2 SVGIG (reference sequence). V dropped 5 bases and J dropped 7 bases, with 23 bases sitting between them. The CDR3 DNA sequence: TGTGCCTGGGGGGGGGCGCCTTTCCGCGGGGTTGAAAAACTGTTTTTT. Its translation is CAWGGAPFRGVEKLFF. The whole variable domain, remainder taken from reference TRBV30 and TRBJ1-4, is SQTIHQWPATLVQPVGSPLSLECTVEGTSNPNLYWYRQAAGRGLQLLFYSVGIGQISSEVPQNLSASRPQDRQFILSSKKLLLSDSGFYLCAWGGAPFRGVEKLFFGSGTQLSVL.

The rearrangement links TRBV4-2 to TRBJ2-7; tentative D call: TRBD2 (6 bases). CDR1 is LGHNA and CDR2 is YNFKEQ in the germline V gene. V dropped 4 bases and J dropped 0 bases, with 16 bases sitting between them. The CDR3 consists of 16 residues. In nucleotides, the CDR3 is TGTGCCAGCAGCCCCCAAACCACCGGGAGCTCCTACGAGCAGTACTTC. As protein: CASSPQTTGSSYEQYF.

This clone was picked up a small number of times. The chain is built from TRBV9 and TRBJ2-7, with 8 bases aligning to TRBD1. The CDR3 totals 17 residues. V trimming: 4 bases; J trimming: 4 bases; junction bases outside the gene matches: 16. CDR1 SGDLS and CDR2 YYNGEE come from the germline V gene. The CDR3 nucleotides read TGTGCCAGCAGCCGCTCCATACCAGGGGGCGTCAGGTACGAGCAGTACTTC. The encoded protein is CASSRSIPGGVRYEQYF.

The chain employs TRBV27 and TRBJ2-5; TRBD2 is a possible D gene (6 bases). Germline CDR1 is MNHEY and CDR2 is SMNVEV (reference sequence). Trimming left V 5 bases short and J 4 bases short, with 20 bases between. The CDR3 is 16 amino acids. The DNA for the CDR3 is TGTGCCAGCAGTACCCCCCCTCGGGGGAGCCTAGAGACCCAGTACTTC. Protein product: CASSTPPRGSLETQYF.

V and J are TRBV5-1 and TRBJ2-2; weak D call: TRBD2 (6 bases). The CDR3 totals 16 residues. Trimming left V 0 bases short and J 0 bases short, with 9 bases between. CDR1 SGHRS and CDR2 YFSETQ come from the germline V gene. The CDR3 nucleotides read TGCGCCAGCAGCTTGGGGGTAGCGGCGAACACCGGGGAGCTGTTTTTT. Protein sequence: CASSLGVAANTGELFF.

This clone was counted only a few times. This chain's CDR3 is CASSIDRDYEQYF. CDR3 DNA sequence: TGTGCCAGCAGCATCGACAGGGACTACGAGCAGTACTTC. The V gene is TRBV11-2, the J gene TRBJ2-7; 7 bases are a match to TRBD1. The germline CDR1 and CDR2 sequences are SGHAT and FQNNGV. The CDR3 spans 13 residues. J gave up 3 bases and V 5 bases, and 4 bases lay outside the gene matches.

V is TRBV15 and J is TRBJ2-3; 13 bases are shared with TRBD2. V was clipped by 7 bases and J by 5 bases; unmatched bases: 9. This CDR3 comprises 16 residues. The germline V gene has CDR1 LNHNV and CDR2 YYDKDF (reference sequence). Here the CDR3 reads CATKGWTSGGGDTQYF. CDR3 DNA sequence: TGTGCCACCAAGGGGTGGACTAGCGGGGGAGGAGATACGCAGTATTTT. Variable domain in full (rest from reference TRBV15 and TRBJ2-3): DAMVIQNPRYQVTQFGKPVTLSCSQTLNHNVMYWYQQKSSQAPKLLFHYYDKDFNNEADTPDNFQSRRPNTSFCFLDIRSPGLGDTAMYLCATKGWTSGGGDTQYFGPGTRLTVL.

The chain combines TRBV9 with TRBJ2-2; a weak D match, TRBD2 (6 bases). Trimming removed 2 bases from V and 6 bases from J, with 11 bases in between. Per the germline V gene, CDR1 is SGDLS and CDR2 is YYNGEE. The CDR3 length is 14 residues. The DNA of the CDR3 is TGTGCCAGCAGCGTCAATGGGGGGTCCGGGGAGCTGTTTTTT. Protein: CASSVNGGSGELFF. Full variable domain (missing parts from reference TRBV9 and TRBJ2-2): DSGVTQTPKHLITATGQRVTLRCSPRSGDLSVYWYQQSLDQGLQFLIQYYNGEERAKGNILERFSAQQFPDLHSELNLSSLELGDSALYFCASSVNGGSGELFFGEGSRLTVL.

The CDR3 bases are TGTGCCATCAGTGAGTCGACGGGGTATAATTCACCCCTCCACTTT. This encodes CAISESTGYNSPLHF. The chain links TRBV10-3 to TRBJ1-6, with D uncertain. The CDR3 totals 15 residues. Looked up from germline, CDR1 is ENHRY and CDR2 is SYGVKD. The V and J ends lost 0 bases and 4 bases respectively, with 7 bases between them.

The gene calls are TRBV2 and TRBJ2-1; a weak D match, TRBD1 (6 bases). The germline V gene encodes CDR1 SNHLY and CDR2 FYNNEI. CDR3 length equals 14 residues. Trimming removed 9 bases from V and 0 bases from J, with 12 bases in between. As DNA, the CDR3 is TGTGCCAGTACCCAGGGGCTCTCCTACAATGAGCAGTTCTTC. Translated: CASTQGLSYNEQFF.

The chain couples TRBV7-8 to TRBJ1-2; 7 nucleotides agree with TRBD1. The germline V gene encodes CDR1 SGHVS and CDR2 FQNEAQ. CDR3 length equals 15 residues. Trimming at V came to 5 bases and at J to 7 bases, leaving 13 bases not matched to a gene. The CDR3 is CASSLQGRLWGGYTF. As DNA, the CDR3 is TGTGCCAGCAGCCTACAGGGGCGGCTCTGGGGTGGCTACACCTTC.

V is TRBV4-1 and J is TRBJ2-3; 7 positions match TRBD1. Germline CDR1 is MGHRA and CDR2 is YSYEKL. Unmatched junction bases numbered 6, after V lost 4 bases and J lost 5 bases. This CDR3 comprises 14 residues. Written as DNA, the CDR3 is TGCGCCAGCAGCCCCGAGGGGGCAGGAGATACGCAGTATTTT. This translates into CASSPEGAGDTQYF.

The chain combines TRBV6-1 with TRBJ1-5, with 9 bases lining up with TRBD1. V lost 3 bases and J lost 4; bases outside the gene matches: 1. The CDR3 has 14 amino acids. Looked up from germline, CDR1 is MNHNS and CDR2 is SASEGT. Here the CDR3 DNA reads TGTGCCAGCAGTGATGGGACAGGGAATCAGCCCCAGCATTTT. Translation gives CASSDGTGNQPQHF.

This clone was detected once. The genes are TRBV6-5 and TRBJ2-1; 12 bases agree with TRBD2. Germline lookup yields CDR1 MNHEY and CDR2 SVGAGI. V gave up 5 bases and J gave up 9 bases; unmatched junction bases: 8. The length of the CDR3 is 15 residues. The chain's CDR3 is CASSHETSGGGEQFF. In DNA, the CDR3 is TGTGCCAGCAGTCACGAGACTAGCGGGGGCGGTGAGCAGTTCTTC.

The J gene is TRBJ1-3, the V gene TRBV25-1, with D maybe TRBD1 (5 bases). This CDR3 contains 18 residues. Trimming removed 1 base at V and 0 bases at J, with 16 bases between. Germline CDR1 MGHDK, CDR2 SYGVNS. The CDR3 DNA reads TGTGCCAGCAGTGAATTCTCTAGTCAGGGCTTCTCTGGAAACACCATATATTTT. It is translated as CASSEFSSQGFSGNTIYF.

V is TRBV27 and J is TRBJ1-2; D is possibly TRBD1 (5 bases). The CDR3 consists of 14 residues. Trimming took off 6 bases at V and 4 bases at J, with 15 bases between the two ends. Per the germline V gene, CDR1 is MNHEY and CDR2 is SMNVEV (reference sequence). The CDR3 DNA sequence: TGTGCCAGCAGCCTCGGGGGGTTTCCCTATGGCTACACCTTC. It is translated as CASSLGGFPYGYTF.

This clone showed up just once. The chain employs TRBV6-4 and TRBJ1-1; no reliable D call. The ends were cut back, 3 bases at V and 0 bases at J, with 5 bases in the middle. This CDR3 has 13 residues. Per germline, CDR1 MRHNA and CDR2 SNTAGT. The CDR3 sequence: CASSEEVNTEAFF. CDR3 in DNA: TGTGCCAGCAGTGAAGAGGTGAACACTGAAGCTTTCTTT.

The chain recombines TRBV7-9 with TRBJ2-1; 7 bases are a match to TRBD2. The length of the CDR3 is 14 residues. V lost 5 bases, J lost 15 bases, and 16 bases stayed unmatched. The germline CDR1 and CDR2 sequences are SEHNR and FQNEAQ (reference sequence). CDR3 in amino acids: CASSTSRGDHPLFF. The CDR3 DNA sequence: TGTGCCAGCAGCACCTCCCGGGGGGACCACCCTTTGTTCTTC.

This sequence joins TRBV5-1 and TRBJ1-1; tentatively, D is TRBD1 (6 bases). CDR1 and CDR2 from the germline V gene are SGHRS and YFSETQ. The germline V and J ends were trimmed by 7 bases and 2 bases, with 21 bases remaining between them. This CDR3 comprises 16 residues. The CDR3 bases are TGCGCCAGCTGCGACGGTCTCCGGGACACAAACACTGAAGCTTTCTTT. Its translation is CASCDGLRDTNTEAFF.